Here is one T cell receptor beta chain with its context. The data stem from a study of blood T cell repertoires in COVID-19. Looking at the study overall: There were acute and convalescent COVID-19 samples, and they came from the United States, Italy and Spain. Sample material is recorded as cDNA or gDNA derived from T cells, B-cell-depleted T cells, or PBMCs.

The CDR3 covers 14 residues. Germline V gene lookup returns CDR1 SGHRS and CDR2 YFSETQ. The V end lost 1 base, the J end lost 1 base, and 8 bases lay between the germline ends. Patients of the Seattle cohort, enrolled during active infection, were followed longitudinally. In the source study's methods: Reference gene primer amplification gave estimated nucleated cell counts. The protocol was immunoSEQ multiplex PCR, while the TCRdb copy is restricted to in-frame clones and leaves out a portion. V and J calls and clone size follow that table, whereas D and trimming were derived from the DNA. The repertoire holds nearly 200,000 clones, around four fifths seen once, with 0.95% in the top ten.

Sequencing was carried out using peripheral blood. This sequence originates from a man aged 60 to 69 with COVID-19, enrolled during active disease. The chain has TRBV5-1 and TRBJ1-2; D unclear. The CDR3 sequence is CASSLSTVNYGYTF. The DNA of the CDR3 is TGCGCCAGCAGCTTGAGCACGGTTAACTATGGCTACACCTTC.